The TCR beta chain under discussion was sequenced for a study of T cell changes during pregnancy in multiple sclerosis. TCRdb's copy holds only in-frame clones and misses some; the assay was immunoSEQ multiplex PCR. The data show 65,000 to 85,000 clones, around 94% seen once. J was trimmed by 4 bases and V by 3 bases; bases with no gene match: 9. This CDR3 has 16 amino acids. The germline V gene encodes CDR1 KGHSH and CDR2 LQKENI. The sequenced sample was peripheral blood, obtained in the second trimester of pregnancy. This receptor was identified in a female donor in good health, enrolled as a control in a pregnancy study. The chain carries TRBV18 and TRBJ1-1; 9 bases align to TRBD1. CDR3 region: CASSPGTGRVGTEAFF. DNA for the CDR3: TGTGCCAGCTCACCTGGGACAGGGAGAGTTGGCACTGAAGCTTTCTTT.